These 32 T cell receptor beta chains were sequenced from one sample in a study of T cell clonality in common variable immunodeficiency (dated by TCRdb to the mid-2010s). What the work shows at the level of the full study, not this receptor alone: Fewer deletions and N-nucleotide insertions were reportedly observed in CVID TCRbeta sequences, and highly modified clones with 13 or more V deletions were reportedly absent from CVID TCRbeta sequences.

Library prep was done by the immunoSEQ multiplex PCR assay. This immuneACCESS table, as held by TCRdb, lists in-frame sequences with V and J called but not all clones. Of the missing ones, under half trace to an unresolved V gene in checked studies; the others have no known cause. There are about 21,000 clones in this sample, and none of them is a singleton. Around 2.4% of the sample is held by the ten biggest clonotypes. Their cognate antigens are unknown. What was sequenced was peripheral blood mononuclear cells. Receptor source: a human donor with common variable immunodeficiency.

This clone was found many times. From the germline J gene comes the end of the CDR3, since the read stops 3 residues before it. The gene calls are TRBV9 and TRBJ2-1; D is perhaps TRBD2 (6 bases). V gave up 6 bases and J gave up 3 bases, with 13 bases separating them. The CDR3 extends over 14 amino acids. CDR1 is SGDLS and CDR2 is YYNGEE in the germline V gene. The CDR3: CASTLGGFYNEQFF. The part of the CDR3 DNA that was read is TGTGCCAGCACCCTGGGGGGTTTCTACAATGAG.

The table lists this clone with a few counts. Read coverage stops 3 residues before the CDR3 terminus; the germline J gene supplies the remainder. The V and J genes are TRBV5-1 and TRBJ1-4; TRBD1 aligns across 8 bases. CDR3 length equals 14 residues. CDR1 SGHRS and CDR2 YFSETQ come from the germline V gene. V lost 4 bases and J lost 8; bases outside the gene matches: 7. The part of the CDR3 DNA that was read is TGCGCCAGCAGCCCGGGACAGGACCAGGAAAAA. Translated, it gives CASSPGQDQEK. The full-length CDR3 reads as CASSPGQDQEKLFF.

As concerns this clone: The read gets to within 3 residues of the CDR3 end, and the germline J gene fills in the rest. J is TRBJ2-7 and V is TRBV20-1; the match to TRBD2 covers 9 bases. J was trimmed by 3 bases and V by 0 bases; bases with no gene match: 15. CDR1 DFQATT and CDR2 SNEGSKA come from the germline V gene (reference sequence). CDR3 length: 18 residues. CDR3 region: CSARDRHSGLAINYEQYF. The CDR3 DNA, read in part, is TGCAGTGCTAGAGATCGACATTCGGGACTAGCTATTAACTACGAG.

This clone was recorded at least ten times. The read finishes 3 residues shy of the CDR3 end, and the germline J gene is used to complete it. The sample contains more than one DNA sequence encoding this CDR3. The chain joins TRBV6-1 to TRBJ2-7; 7 bases agree with TRBD2. The CDR3 spans 13 residues. The V and J ends lost 4 bases and 4 bases, in that order; junction bases with no gene match: 4. In germline, CDR1 is MNHNS, CDR2 SASEGT. The CDR3 loop reads CASSGGGSYEQYF. The CDR3 bases that were read are TGTGCCAGCAGTGGGGGGGGGAGTTACGAG.

This clone was counted ten times or more. The observed sequence ends 3 residues before the CDR3 terminus, with the missing tail filled in from the germline J gene. The chain joins TRBV7-9 to TRBJ2-1, with 8 bases aligning to TRBD2. The CDR3 length is 15 residues. Losses at the gene ends were 8 bases for V and 7 bases for J; bases not matched to a gene: 13. The germline V gene has CDR1 SEHNR and CDR2 FQNEAQ (reference sequence). CDR3 loop: CASAPGRGVGNEQFF. Partial CDR3 DNA: TGTGCCAGCGCCCCCGGGCGGGGGGTCGGGAATGAG.

This clone was detected many times. The CDR3 is cut off 3 residues early in the read; its end comes from the germline J gene. The V and J genes are TRBV30 and TRBJ2-3; D gene uncertain. Germline V gene lookup returns CDR1 GTSNPN and CDR2 SVGIG (reference sequence). The ends were cut back, 0 bases at V and 2 bases at J, with 6 bases in the middle. The CDR3 contains 13 residues. CDR3 DNA, as far as it was read: TGTGCCTGGAGTGTAGGGCACACAGATACG. Translation gives CAWSVGHTDT. The full CDR3 is CAWSVGHTDTQYF.

The sample holds many counts of this clone. The read halts 3 residues ahead of the CDR3 end, with the missing end drawn from the germline J gene. V usage is TRBV18 and J usage is TRBJ1-3; D might be TRBD1 (6 bases). V lost 1 base to trimming and J lost 1 base, with 8 bases between them. The CDR3 is 15 amino acids. The germline V gene has CDR1 KGHSH and CDR2 LQKENI. The CDR3 DNA, read in part, is TGTGCCAGCTCACCACAGGGGGTTTCTGGAAACACC. Its translation is CASSPQGVSGNT. The complete CDR3 sequence is CASSPQGVSGNTIYF.

This clone showed up many times. The CDR3 extends 3 residues past the end of the read, so its final part is completed from the germline J gene. The chain is built from TRBV6-2 or TRBV6-3 and TRBJ2-1; tentatively, D is TRBD2 (6 bases). The germline V gene encodes CDR1 MNHEY and CDR2 SVGEGT. V was cut by 5 bases and J by 9 bases, with 14 bases left in between. The CDR3 length is 13 residues. CDR3 DNA (partial): TGTGCCAGCAGTCACGCCCGGAGGGGTGAG. Its protein is CASSHARRGE. In full, the CDR3 reads CASSHARRGEQFF.

This clone is medium-sized (0.01 to 0.1%) within its sample. The read gets to within 3 residues of the CDR3 end, and the germline J gene fills in the rest. The V and J genes are TRBV29-1 and TRBJ2-3, with 9 bases fitting TRBD2. The CDR3 is made up of 13 amino acids. Looked up from germline, CDR1 is SQVTM and CDR2 is ANQGSEA. The trim removed 6 bases at V and 5 bases at J, leaving 6 bases unmatched. CDR3 sequence: CSVGLALVDTQYF. Incomplete CDR3 DNA: TGCAGCGTCGGACTAGCGTTGGTAGATACG.

In this sample, this clone turned up many times. The read falls 3 residues short of the CDR3 end, and the missing part is taken from the germline J gene. The chain combines TRBV19 with TRBJ2-2, with TRBD2 matching 7 bases. The ends lost 6 bases at V and 1 base at J; junction bases unmatched: 2. The CDR3 loop spans 14 amino acids. Looked up from germline, CDR1 is LNHDA and CDR2 is SQIVND (reference sequence). The CDR3 loop is CASRAGVNTGELFF. CDR3 DNA, as far as it was read: TGTGCCAGTAGGGCGGGGGTGAACACCGGGGAG.

In this sample, this clone turned up many times. The read halts 3 residues ahead of the CDR3 end, with the missing end drawn from the germline J gene. The chain combines TRBV28 with TRBJ2-1, with 9 positions matching TRBD2. The V gene's germline CDR1 is MDHEN and CDR2 SYDVKM. The J segment lost 9 bases and the V segment lost 8 bases, leaving 17 bases of the junction unmatched. CDR3 length: 16 amino acids. The CDR3 loop reads CASPPTGTSRFGEQFF. CDR3 bases read: TGTGCCAGCCCCCCCACCGGGACTAGCAGGTTCGGTGAG.

Sample share makes this clone medium-sized. The CDR3 here is CATSRGRETQYF. CDR3 DNA, as far as it was read: TGTGCCACCAGCAGAGGCAGGGAGACC. This chain links TRBV15 with TRBJ2-5, with unresolved D. The read comes to an end 3 residues before the CDR3 does, leaving the germline J gene to fill in the end. The V end was cut by 1 base, the J end by 5 bases, with 5 bases between. CDR1 LNHNV and CDR2 YYDKDF come from the germline V gene (reference sequence). CDR3 length: 12 amino acids. Full variable domain (outside the CDR3, taken from reference TRBV15 and TRBJ2-5): DAMVIQNPRYQVTQFGKPVTLSCSQTLNHNVMYWYQQKSSQAPKLLFHYYDKDFNNEADTPDNFQSRRPNTSFCFLDIRSPGLGDTAMYLCATSRGRETQYFGPGTRLLVL.

This clone was found many times. At one end, the junction sequence differs from germline, possibly due to a read error. The read gets to within 3 residues of the CDR3 end, and the germline J gene fills in the rest. The chain employs TRBV4-2 and TRBJ1-2, with TRBD1 matching over 7 bases. This CDR3 contains 14 residues. Germline CDR1 reads LGHNA; CDR2 reads YNFKEQ. The CDR3 here is CASSQDRTGNGYTF. The CDR3 bases that were read are TGCGCCAGCAGCCAAGATCGGACAGGCAACGGC.

This clone occurred many times. The CDR3 goes on 3 residues after the read ends, and that part is filled in from the germline J gene. V usage is TRBV12-3 or TRBV12-4 and J usage is TRBJ2-7; 8 bases are a match to TRBD1. The CDR3 has 15 amino acids. Trimming at V came to 6 bases and at J to 6 bases, leaving 13 bases not matched to a gene. The covered CDR3 bases are TGTGCCAGCAGCTCCCCGACAGGGGCGGTTGTCGAG. It encodes CASSSPTGAVVE. The whole CDR3 protein is CASSSPTGAVVEQYF.

Ten or more counts support this clone. The CDR3 end falls 3 residues outside the read, so it is completed with the germline J gene. The rearrangement uses TRBV7-8 and TRBJ2-7; possibly TRBD2 for D (6 bases). Germline V gene data show CDR1 as SGHVS and CDR2 as FQNEAQ. Trimming shortened V by 4 bases and J by 2 bases, and 12 bases separated the two germline ends. The CDR3 has 14 amino acids. This CDR3 reads CASSSGLPAYEQYF. The sequenced part of the CDR3 DNA is TGTGCCAGCAGCTCGGGACTCCCCGCCTACGAG.

This clone has ten or more counts. The CDR3 DNA, read in part, is TGTGCCAGTAGTATCGGTGCAGGGCCATTGGGTTCACCC. Protein sequence: CASSIGAGPLGSP. The entire CDR3 sequence reads CASSIGAGPLGSPLHF. This sequence joins TRBV19 and TRBJ1-6, with TRBD1 as a possible D gene (5 bases). The read ends 3 residues early relative to the CDR3; the germline J gene fills the gap. This CDR3 contains 16 residues. The germline V and J ends were trimmed by 3 bases and 9 bases, with 18 bases remaining between them. Per the germline V gene, CDR1 is LNHDA and CDR2 is SQIVND (reference sequence).

This clone was counted ten times or more. The read falls 3 residues short of the CDR3 end, and the missing part is taken from the germline J gene. This chain links TRBV5-1 with TRBJ2-7, with 8 bases identical to TRBD1. Germline lookup yields CDR1 SGHRS and CDR2 YFSETQ. This CDR3 has 14 amino acids. The V segment lost 4 bases and the J segment 2 bases; nucleotides outside the gene matches: 5. Incomplete CDR3 DNA: TGCGCCAGCAGCACTACGGGACAGGCCTACGAG. Its protein is CASSTTGQAYE. The complete CDR3 sequence is CASSTTGQAYEQYF.

This clone showed up many times. The sequenced fragment ends 3 residues before the CDR3 boundary, so the rest is inferred from the germline J gene. The chain employs TRBV6-2 or TRBV6-3 and TRBJ2-3; perhaps TRBD2 as D (6 bases). The germline gives CDR1 MNHEY, CDR2 SVGEGT. This CDR3 is built from 14 residues. Trimming left V 1 base short and J 4 bases short, with 9 bases between. The CDR3 protein is CASSYLDYSDTQYF. CDR3 DNA (partial): TGTGCCAGCAGTTACTTGGACTATTCAGATACG.

This clone was found many times. Read coverage stops 3 residues before the CDR3 terminus; the germline J gene supplies the remainder. The chain recombines TRBV30 with TRBJ1-6; D is undetermined. The CDR3 runs 12 residues. Germline CDR1 reads GTSNPN; CDR2 reads SVGIG (reference sequence). Trimming removed 3 bases from V and 8 bases from J, with 8 bases in between. Incomplete CDR3 DNA: TGTGCCTGGAGGGAAGACTATTCACCC. This translates into CAWREDYSP. The whole CDR3 sequence is CAWREDYSPLHF.

Ten or more counts support this clone. A read error may produce the germline difference seen at one junction end. Coverage ceases 3 residues before the CDR3 finishes, and the germline J gene fills in the end. The chain has TRBV4-2 and TRBJ2-7, with a tentative D call TRBD2 (7 bases). The V gene's germline CDR1 is LGHNA and CDR2 YNFKEQ. The CDR3 length is 13 residues. The CDR3: CASSQGGGYEQYF. The CDR3 DNA, read in part, is TGCGCCAGCAGCCAAGGGGGGGGGTACGAG.

This clone has at least ten counts. The DNA ends 3 residues before the CDR3 does, and the rest of the CDR3 is filled in from the germline J gene. The rearrangement joins TRBV5-1 to TRBJ2-2; 12 nucleotides align to TRBD1. This CDR3 contains 16 residues. After removal of 2 bases from V and 5 bases from J, the junction contained 4 bases not matched to a gene. The germline V gene encodes CDR1 SGHRS and CDR2 YFSETQ. The part of the CDR3 DNA that was read is TGCGCCAGCAGCTTAGGGACAGGGGGCCAAACCGGGGAG. Its translation: CASSLGTGGQTGE. The entire CDR3 protein reads CASSLGTGGQTGELFF.

The sample holds many counts of this clone. The read ends 3 residues before the CDR3 terminus; that terminus is restored from the germline J gene. The rearrangement links TRBV18 to TRBJ2-2; weak D call: TRBD2 (5 bases). Germline V gene data show CDR1 as KGHSH and CDR2 as LQKENI. The CDR3 covers 16 residues. Trimming pared 1 base from V and 5 bases from J, leaving 14 bases between. The sequenced part of the CDR3 DNA is TGTGCCAGCTCACCACTCGGGGATTCGAGTACCGGGGAG. It yields the protein CASSPLGDSSTGE. The entire CDR3 sequence reads CASSPLGDSSTGELFF.

This clone was counted at least ten times. CDR3 DNA, as far as it was read: TGTGCCAGCAGTCCCCTGGGGCGTCTTGGTTCCCCAGGCACTGAA. This encodes CASSPLGRLGSPGTE. The complete CDR3 reads CASSPLGRLGSPGTEAFF. This rearrangement joins TRBV12-3 or TRBV12-4 to TRBJ1-1; TRBD1 is a possible D gene (5 bases). The CDR3 end lies 3 residues beyond the end of the read and is filled in from the germline J gene. The CDR3 has 18 residues. V was cut by 5 bases and J by 4 bases, with 26 bases left in between.

This clone was counted at least ten times. The CDR3 end lies 3 residues beyond the end of the read and is filled in from the germline J gene. The V call is TRBV10-3, the J call TRBJ2-6, with D hard to call. The ends were cut back, 7 bases at V and 1 base at J, with 11 bases in the middle. Germline values: CDR1 ENHRY, CDR2 SYGVKD. CDR3 length: 15 amino acids. The CDR3 is CAITGGLSGANVLTF. The CDR3 bases that were read are TGTGCCATCACCGGCGGCCTATCTGGGGCCAACGTC.

This clone was seen ten or more times. Read coverage stops 3 residues before the CDR3 terminus; the germline J gene supplies the remainder. The chain is built from TRBV29-1 and TRBJ2-1; possible D gene TRBD1, 6 bases. V was trimmed by 7 bases and J by 5 bases, leaving 15 bases between them. The CDR3 has 13 residues. In germline, CDR1 is SQVTM, CDR2 ANQGSEA. CDR3 residues: CSARQETNNEQFF. Partial CDR3 DNA: TGCAGCGCTCGACAGGAGACAAACAATGAG.

This clone was counted at least ten times. With the read ending 3 residues before the CDR3 end, the germline J gene is used to fill in that end. V and J are TRBV6-1 and TRBJ2-5; D is possibly TRBD2 (5 bases). Trimming shortened V by 2 bases and J by 5 bases, and 12 bases separated the two germline ends. Germline V gives CDR1 MNHNS, CDR2 SASEGT. The CDR3 totals 14 residues. The CDR3 loop reads CASSEYDRGETQYF. The CDR3 DNA, read in part, is TGTGCCAGCAGTGAATATGATAGAGGGGAGACC.

This clone was seen repeatedly, ten times or more. The missing CDR3 end, 3 residues past where the read stops, is filled in from the germline J gene. The chain is built from TRBV15 and TRBJ2-7; no clear D gene. CDR3 size: 12 residues. Trimming shortened V by 0 bases and J by 5 bases, and 5 bases separated the two germline ends. The germline V gene encodes CDR1 LNHNV and CDR2 YYDKDF (reference sequence). CDR3 sequence: CATSRDEDEQYF. The DNA read from the CDR3 is TGTGCCACCAGCAGAGATGAGGACGAG.

This clone was counted many times. The CDR3 is cut off 3 residues early in the read; its end comes from the germline J gene. The V call is TRBV12-3 or TRBV12-4, the J call TRBJ2-7; no clear D. The germline V and J ends were trimmed by 4 bases and 3 bases, with 10 bases remaining between them. The CDR3 contains 13 residues. The CDR3 reads CASSWHLGYEQYF. The CDR3 bases that were read are TGTGCCAGCAGTTGGCACCTAGGCTACGAG.

The sample holds many counts of this clone. The part of the CDR3 DNA that was read is TGTGCCAGCAGCTTAGTAGAGGGGACCGGGGAG. Its protein is CASSLVEGTGE. The whole CDR3 protein is CASSLVEGTGELFF. The chain carries TRBV7-9 and TRBJ2-2; D tentatively fits TRBD1 or TRBD2 (5 bases each). The read terminates 3 residues ahead of where the CDR3 ends, so the germline J gene completes it. Germline assignment: CDR1 SEHNR and CDR2 FQNEAQ (reference sequence). CDR3 length: 14 residues. Trimming took 1 base from V and 5 from J, leaving 8 bases between them.

The table lists this clone with many counts. The read halts 3 residues ahead of the CDR3 end, with the missing end drawn from the germline J gene. This sequence joins TRBV7-2 and TRBJ1-5, with TRBD1 matching 7 bases. The CDR3 runs 15 residues. CDR1 is SGHTA and CDR2 is FQGNSA in the germline V gene. Germline trimming cut 4 bases from V and 6 bases from J; bases unmatched to any gene: 9. Here the CDR3 reads CASSSTLAGGQPQHF. The sequenced part of the CDR3 DNA is TGTGCCAGCAGCTCCACCCTGGCAGGGGGTCAGCCC.

This clone was picked up many times. The DNA ends 3 residues before the CDR3 does, and the rest of the CDR3 is filled in from the germline J gene. This chain connects TRBV30 to TRBJ1-4, with TRBD1 matching over 9 bases. V shed 0 bases and J 7 bases; nucleotides not matched to a gene: 6. CDR3 length: 15 amino acids. Germline CDR1 reads GTSNPN; CDR2 reads SVGIG (reference sequence). Partial CDR3 DNA: TGTGCCTGGAGTGTACTTGGACAGGGGTTTGAAAAA. Translated: CAWSVLGQGFEK. The full CDR3 protein is CAWSVLGQGFEKLFF.

In its sample, this clone was seen many times. Read sequence stops 3 residues before the CDR3 end, and the germline J gene provides the missing end. The V gene is TRBV5-5, the J gene TRBJ1-1, with a weak D call TRBD1 (6 bases). This CDR3 is 15 amino acids long. Germline lookup yields CDR1 SGHKS and CDR2 YYEKEE (reference sequence). The ends were cut back, 1 base at V and 1 base at J, with 11 bases in the middle. CDR3 DNA, as far as it was read: TGTGCCAGCAGCTTGAGGGGGGGGAAGAACACTGAA. Residues: CASSLRGGKNTE. The full-length CDR3 reads as CASSLRGGKNTEAFF.